This T cell receptor (beta chain) was profiled in a study of identical twins. V lost 2 bases, J lost 3 bases, and 2 bases stayed unmatched. The germline CDR1 and CDR2 sequences are MNHEY and SVGEGT. The CDR3 extends over 15 amino acids. Template switching added a universal primer binding site, and final cDNA carried unique molecular identifiers. TCRdb reprocessed the 5' RACE reads with MiXCR, giving one entry per CDR3 protein. The table shows fewer than 650,000 distinct CDR3 sequences, with just under 10% occurring only once. These data were likewise used in another study, on yellow fever vaccine responses in identical twins.

The V call is TRBV6-2 or TRBV6-3, the J call TRBJ2-3; TRBD2 agrees at 10 bases. The sequence was obtained from a woman aged 18 to 35 in good health. The sequencing sample was made of PBMCs. CDR3 sequence (DNA): TGTGCCAGCAGTTACCCGGGACTAGCGACAGATACGCAGTATTTT. It yields the protein CASSYPGLATDTQYF.